Listed below are T cell receptor beta chains from one sample, sequenced in a study of control samples from healthy donors and cancer patients. TCRdb keeps only in-frame clones here, not all; method: immunoSEQ multiplex PCR. Found here are 100,000 to 150,000 clones, roughly 92% of them singletons; the top ten hold around 5.4%. The sequenced sample was blood. Receptors were obtained from a man younger than 30 in good health. Each CDR3 is given with its conserved first and last residue. Fields, in order: CDR3 DNA, CDR3 protein, J gene, D gene, V gene, clone size. A D gene is named only where the DNA matches it firmly. The size of a clone is reported for some rows only, either as once, few or many, or as a class for expanded clones.

TGTGCCAGTAGTAGCGGGAATCAGCCCCAGCATTTT | CASSSGNQPQHF | TRBJ1-5 | NA | TRBV19 | NA
TGTGCCACCAGTGATCCAGTCTCCGGGACACTTCAAGAGACCCAGTACTTC | CATSDPVSGTLQETQYF | TRBJ2-5 | NA | TRBV24-1 | NA
TGTGCCAGTAGGACCGGGACAGGGCATCAAGAGACCCAGTACTTC | CASRTGTGHQETQYF | TRBJ2-5 | TRBD1 | TRBV19 | NA
TGTGCCAGCAGTTTAGGCAGGGGGTACGAGCAGTACTTC | CASSLGRGYEQYF | TRBJ2-7 | TRBD1 | TRBV12-3/TRBV12-4 | NA
TGCGCCAGCAGTCAACTAGCGTCTAGAGATACGCAGTATTTT | CASSQLASRDTQYF | TRBJ2-3 | TRBD2 | TRBV4-1 | NA
TGTGCCAGCACCCCGGACAGGGGGAACGAGCAGTACTTC | CASTPDRGNEQYF | TRBJ2-7 | TRBD1 | TRBV6-6 | NA
TGTGCCAGCAGCCCAACACTAGGGCCCACGGAGACCCAGTACTTC | CASSPTLGPTETQYF | TRBJ2-5 | NA | TRBV7-3 | once
TGTGCCAGCAGTTACGGCAGGGGGTCCTATGGCTACACCTTC | CASSYGRGSYGYTF | TRBJ1-2 | TRBD1 | TRBV6-5 | NA
TGTGCCACCGGGGTCCAATCCCGAGGGGAGCTGTTTTTT | CATGVQSRGELFF | TRBJ2-2 | NA | TRBV2 | NA
TGTGCCAGCAGTTACTCGAGAGGGGGCTGGGACTATGGCTACACCTTC | CASSYSRGGWDYGYTF | TRBJ1-2 | TRBD1 | TRBV6-5 | NA
TGCGCCAGCAGCCCTACCCTTCTCGGCGAGCAGTACTTC | CASSPTLLGEQYF | TRBJ2-7 | NA | TRBV5-1 | NA
TGTGCCAGCAGTGGGTTATTTTCTGCGGGGGAGAGGATGGATACGCAGTATTTT | CASSGLFSAGERMDTQYF | TRBJ2-3 | TRBD2 | TRBV2 | NA
TGTGCCAGCAGCGTAGAAGGGACTAGTCTTAGTGAGCAGTTCTTC | CASSVEGTSLSEQFF | TRBJ2-1 | TRBD2 | TRBV9 | NA
TGTGCCAGTAAGGATCTAGTTACCTACGAGCAGTACTTC | CASKDLVTYEQYF | TRBJ2-7 | NA | TRBV19 | NA